One and the same sample provided the 2 T cell receptor beta chains below, sequenced in a study of CD8 T cells in Susac syndrome (dated by TCRdb to the late 2010s). Libraries were constructed by the immunoSEQ multiplex PCR assay. RNA was extracted using the RNeasy kit, and roughly 0.45 to 1 microgram was reverse transcribed with random hexamers. TCRdb reprocessed the public reads (quality trimming at Q25 with fastp, clone calling with MiXCR) and kept in-frame beta chains. Every CDR3 protein is listed once, alongside the most common genes and DNA of its rows. This sample comprises some 200,000 distinct CDR3 sequences, roughly 96% of them detected only once. 0.085% to 0.1% of the sample comes from the top ten. Sequencing input: CD4+ T cells from PBMCs. Every receptor here comes from a human donor with multiple sclerosis.

The chain carries TRBV15 and TRBJ2-7; D might be TRBD1 (5 bases). Per germline, CDR1 LNHNV and CDR2 YYDKDF (reference sequence). V was clipped by 5 bases and J by 5 bases, with 19 bases between them. The CDR3 consists of 15 residues. The CDR3 region is CATSLERSRANEQYF. CDR3 DNA: TGTGCCACCAGCTTAGAAAGGTCCAGGGCAAACGAGCAGTACTTC. Full variable domain (rest looked up from reference TRBV15 and TRBJ2-7): DAMVIQNPRYQVTQFGKPVTLSCSQTLNHNVMYWYQQKSSQAPKLLFHYYDKDFNNEADTPDNFQSRRPNTSFCFLDIRSPGLGDTAMYLCATSLERSRANEQYFGPGTRLTVT.

The CDR3 region has the DNA TGCAGCGTTTCTTGGAGGGCCACTGAAGCTTTCTTT. This encodes CSVSWRATEAFF. V gene TRBV29-1 combines with J gene TRBJ1-1; D gene uncertain. With 5 bases removed from V and 4 bases from J, the gap between germline ends came to 11 bases. The CDR3 consists of 12 residues. CDR1 is SQVTM and CDR2 is ANQGSEA in the germline V gene. The entire variable domain, with the rest obtained from reference TRBV29-1 and TRBJ1-1, is as follows: SAVISQKPSRDICQRGTSLTIQCQVDSQVTMMFWYRQQPGQSLTLIATANQGSEATYESGFVIDKFPISRPNLTFSTLTVSNMSPEDSSIYLCSVSWRATEAFFGQGTRLTVV.